The sequence of this TCR beta chain was determined in a study of beta chain features in type 1 diabetes. Details on this clone: What it binds is unknown.

This CDR3 comprises 15 residues. V lost 6 bases to trimming and J lost 5 bases, with 14 bases between them. Germline CDR1 and CDR2: MDHEN and SYDVKM. The authors reverse transcribed all of the isolated RNA, so sequencing captured expressed TCRB transcripts. Clones were read by immunoSEQ multiplex PCR, and TCRdb kept only the in-frame ones, dropping some. The sample carries hundreds of thousands of clones, about 14% recorded once. Study observations and caveats: Junctions at VDJ sites from type 1 diabetes patients had fewer insertions and more deletions. Sequencing of cDNA might inflate the share of cells that strongly express TCR. Shorter TCRB CDR3s, moderately but significantly so, marked every one of the four CD4+ subsets in Type 1 diabetes patients.

V and J are TRBV28 and TRBJ1-6, with D possibly being TRBD1 (5 bases). The receptor comes from a man between 18 and 29 years old with type 1 diabetes. Sequencing was done on a sample of naive CD4+ T cells from blood. The CDR3, as DNA: TGTGCCAGCAGGTCAGCGGTCAGGGATAATTCACCCCTCCACTTT. Translating it yields CASRSAVRDNSPLHF.